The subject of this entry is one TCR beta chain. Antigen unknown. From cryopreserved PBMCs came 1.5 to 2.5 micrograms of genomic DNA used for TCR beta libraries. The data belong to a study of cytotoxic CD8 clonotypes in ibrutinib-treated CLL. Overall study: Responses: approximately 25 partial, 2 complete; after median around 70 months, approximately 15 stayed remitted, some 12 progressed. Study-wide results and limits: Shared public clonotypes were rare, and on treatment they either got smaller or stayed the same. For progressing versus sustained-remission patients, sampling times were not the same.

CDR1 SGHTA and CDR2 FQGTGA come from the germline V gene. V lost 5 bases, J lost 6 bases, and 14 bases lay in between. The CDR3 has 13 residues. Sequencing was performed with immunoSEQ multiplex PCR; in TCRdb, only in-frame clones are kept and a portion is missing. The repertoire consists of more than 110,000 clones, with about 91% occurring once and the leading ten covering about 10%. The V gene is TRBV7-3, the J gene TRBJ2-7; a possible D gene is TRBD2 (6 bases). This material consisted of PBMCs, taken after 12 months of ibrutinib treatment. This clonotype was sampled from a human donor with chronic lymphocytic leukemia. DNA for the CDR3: TGTGCCAGCAGCCCCGGAGGTAGCGGCGAGCAGTACTTC. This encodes CASSPGGSGEQYF.